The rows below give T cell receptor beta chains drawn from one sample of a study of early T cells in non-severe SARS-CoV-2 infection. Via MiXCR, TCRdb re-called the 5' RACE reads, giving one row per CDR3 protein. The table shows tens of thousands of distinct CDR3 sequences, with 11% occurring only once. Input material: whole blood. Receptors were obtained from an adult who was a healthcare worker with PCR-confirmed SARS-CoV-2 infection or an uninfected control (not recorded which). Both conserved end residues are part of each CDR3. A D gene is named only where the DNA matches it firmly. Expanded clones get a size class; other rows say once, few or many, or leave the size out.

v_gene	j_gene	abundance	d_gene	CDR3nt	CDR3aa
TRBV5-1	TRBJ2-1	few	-	TGCGCCAGCAGCTCGGGACTGATAAGCTCCTACAATGAGCAGTTCTTC	CASSSGLISSYNEQFF
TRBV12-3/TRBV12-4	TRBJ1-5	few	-	TGTGCCAGCAGTAGTCGAGGGTTGGGCAATCAGCCCCAGCATTTT	CASSSRGLGNQPQHF
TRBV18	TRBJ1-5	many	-	TGTGCCAGCACAAGGGTGAGCAATCAGCCCCAGCATTTT	CASTRVSNQPQHF
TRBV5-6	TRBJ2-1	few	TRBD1	TGTGCCAGCAGCTCCGCCCCGACAGGGTGGAATGAGCAGTTCTTC	CASSSAPTGWNEQFF
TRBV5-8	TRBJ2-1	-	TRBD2	TGTGCCAGCAGCTTGGCGACTAGCCGACTCAATGAGCAGTTCTTC	CASSLATSRLNEQFF
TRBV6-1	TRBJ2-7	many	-	TGTGCCAGCACCCACGACGCTTGGGAGCAGTACTTC	CASTHDAWEQYF
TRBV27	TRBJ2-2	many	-	TGTGCCAGCAGTGACGGGACACCGGGGCCCGGGGAGCTGTTTTTT	CASSDGTPGPGELFF
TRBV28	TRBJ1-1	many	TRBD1	TGTGCCAGCAGTTGGGACAGGGAAGCTTTCTTT	CASSWDREAFF
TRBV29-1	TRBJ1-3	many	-	TGCAGCGTTTTCAAGGGCAACTCTGGAAACACCATATATTTT	CSVFKGNSGNTIYF
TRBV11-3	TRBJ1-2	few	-	TGTGCCAGCAGCTCCATTGTAGCCTCTAACTATGGCTACACCTTC	CASSSIVASNYGYTF
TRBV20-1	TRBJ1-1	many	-	TGCAGGGCGATGCGGGGAGGGGCGAACACTGAAGCTTTCTTT	CRAMRGGANTEAFF
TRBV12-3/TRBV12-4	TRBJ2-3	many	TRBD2	TGTGCCAGCAGTCCGGGAGGGCGGCCCAGGCAGTCAGATACGCAGTATTTT	CASSPGGRPRQSDTQYF
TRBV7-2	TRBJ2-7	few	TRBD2	TGTGCCAGCAGCTATAGCGGGAGGGCCTTCGAGCAGTACTTC	CASSYSGRAFEQYF
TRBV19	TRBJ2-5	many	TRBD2	TGTGCCAGTAGCCAACTAGCGTCCCCGGGCCCCCAAGAGACCCAGTACTTC	CASSQLASPGPQETQYF
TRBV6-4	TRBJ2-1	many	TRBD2	TGTGCCAGCAGTGATACCGGGGGGGCCGATGAGCAGTTCTTC	CASSDTGGADEQFF
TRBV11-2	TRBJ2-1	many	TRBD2	TGTGCCAGCAGCTGGACTAGCGGGATTAATGAGCAGTTCTTC	CASSWTSGINEQFF
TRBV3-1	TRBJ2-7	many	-	TGTGCCAGCAGCCAGCGGGACAGCTCCTACGAGCAGTACTTC	CASSQRDSSYEQYF
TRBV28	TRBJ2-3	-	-	TGTGCCAGCAGTTCCAGGGGACGGATTAGCACAGATACGCAGTATTTT	CASSSRGRISTDTQYF
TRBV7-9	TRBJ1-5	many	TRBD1	TGTGCCAGCAGCTCAGGGGGACAGTTCAATCAGCCCCAGCATTTT	CASSSGGQFNQPQHF
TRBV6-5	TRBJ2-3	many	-	TGTGCCAGCAGCGCCCGTTTGGCGTCGGTAGATACGCAGTATTTT	CASSARLASVDTQYF
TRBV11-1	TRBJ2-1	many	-	TGTGCCAGCAGCCCAGATCAGGGGTCCTACAATGAGCAGTTCTTC	CASSPDQGSYNEQFF
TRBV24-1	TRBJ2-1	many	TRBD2	TGTGCCACCAGTGACCCTGGACTAGCGGAAAGCTCCTACAATGAGCAGTTCTTC	CATSDPGLAESSYNEQFF
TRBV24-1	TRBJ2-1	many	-	TGTGCCACCAGTGATTTGGTGGGCTCCTACAATGAGCAGTTCTTC	CATSDLVGSYNEQFF
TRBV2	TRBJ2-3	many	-	TGTGCCAGCAGTGAACTGGTGACTAGCACAGATACGCAGTATTTT	CASSELVTSTDTQYF
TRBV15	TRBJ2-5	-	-	TGTGCCACCCAATCTAACCCCCTCCAAGAGACCCAGTACTTC	CATQSNPLQETQYF
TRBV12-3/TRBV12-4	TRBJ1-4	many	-	TGTGCCAGCAGTTTAAATTCCGGGACACAGAAAGCAACTAATGAAAAACTGTTTTTT	CASSLNSGTQKATNEKLFF
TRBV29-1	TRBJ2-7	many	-	TGCAGCGTTGAATGGTTGCGGGACGTCACCTACGAGCAGTACTTC	CSVEWLRDVTYEQYF
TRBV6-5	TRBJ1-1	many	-	TGTGCCAGCAGTTACGGAGGCGAGGGAGCTTTCTTT	CASSYGGEGAFF
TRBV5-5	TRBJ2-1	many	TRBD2	TGTGCCAGCAGCTCCGGGACTAGCAACAATGAGCAGTTCTTC	CASSSGTSNNEQFF
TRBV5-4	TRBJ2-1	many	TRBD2	TGTGCCAGCATCAAAGCGGGGGCGTTGTACAATGAGCAGTTCTTC	CASIKAGALYNEQFF
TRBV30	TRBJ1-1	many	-	TGTGCCTGGAGTGTACAGTCGGCAAAAGCTTTCTTT	CAWSVQSAKAFF
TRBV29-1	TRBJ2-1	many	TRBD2	TGCAGCGTTTCCGCTAGCGGGAGCCCCAATGAGCAGTTCTTC	CSVSASGSPNEQFF
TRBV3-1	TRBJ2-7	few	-	TGTGCCAGCAGCCCCCGGGAAATAGGGGCCTACGAGCAGTACTTC	CASSPREIGAYEQYF
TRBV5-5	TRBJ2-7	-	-	TGTGCCAGCAGCTTGACATCTCGAGGGGAGCAGTACTTC	CASSLTSRGEQYF
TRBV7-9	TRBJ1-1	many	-	TGTGCCAGCAGCTTAGGGGGGGAGAACACTGAAGCTTTCTTT	CASSLGGENTEAFF
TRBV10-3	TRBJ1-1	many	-	TGTGCCATCAGTGGCAGAGGGCGGAACACTGAAGCTTTCTTT	CAISGRGRNTEAFF
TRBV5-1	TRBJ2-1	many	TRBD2	TGCGCCAGCAGCTTGACTAGCGGGACCAATGAGCAGTTCTTC	CASSLTSGTNEQFF
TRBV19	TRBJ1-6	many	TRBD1	TGTGCCAGTAGTATAGTCCCTTCAGGGGGCGCAGGGTCACCCCTCCACTTT	CASSIVPSGGAGSPLHF
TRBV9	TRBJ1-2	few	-	TGTGCCAGCAGCCCGACGACAGGCCCGACCTATGGCTACACCTTC	CASSPTTGPTYGYTF
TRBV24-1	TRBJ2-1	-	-	TGTGCCACCAGTGATGTCCTACACAATGAGCAGTTCTTC	CATSDVLHNEQFF
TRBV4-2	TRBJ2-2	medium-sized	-	TGTGCCAGCAGCCAAGGGGTGGGAGACACCGGGGAGCTGTTTTTT	CASSQGVGDTGELFF
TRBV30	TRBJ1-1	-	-	TGTGCCTGGAGCCTTGTGGGGCAGCTAGAGGCTTTCTTT	CAWSLVGQLEAFF
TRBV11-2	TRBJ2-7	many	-	TGTGCCAGCAGCCGGATGGGACACGCTCCCTACGAGCAGTACTTC	CASSRMGHAPYEQYF
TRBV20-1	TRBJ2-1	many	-	TGCAGTGCCGCCGGAAATCGACTGTATAATGAGCAGTTCTTC	CSAAGNRLYNEQFF
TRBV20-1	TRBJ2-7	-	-	TGCAGTACCCTTCAGGGGCCCCCCCCCTACGAGCAGTACTTC	CSTLQGPPPYEQYF
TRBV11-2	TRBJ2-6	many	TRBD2	TGTGCCAGCAGCTTACAGAACCCGGGGAGGGCTGGGGCCAACGTCCTGACTTTC	CASSLQNPGRAGANVLTF